This T cell receptor beta chain was identified during a study of T cells in Graves' hyperthyroidism and ophthalmopathy. The study's findings and limits: Blood also carried most thyroid clonotypes expanded above 0.001.

As concerns this clonotype: Its antigen remains unidentified.

The V gene lost 6 bases and the J gene lost 6 bases, with 11 bases spanning the gap. The length of the CDR3 is 13 residues. CDR1 and CDR2 (germline): MDHEN, SYDVKM. Amplification yielded TCR beta CDR3 regions, with RNA transcripts as the source. HTBI primers drove first-round RT-PCR of the TCR CDR3. TCRdb re-called the multiplex PCR reads through MiXCR, storing one row per CDR3 protein. The sample carries a few hundred thousand distinct CDR3 sequences, about 15% recorded once. Input material: blood. The clonotype was recovered from a woman in her twenties or thirties with Graves' hyperthyroidism. This sequence joins TRBV28 and TRBJ2-2, with a possible D match to TRBD2 (5 bases). The CDR3 region is CASSTLVPGELFF. The CDR3 nucleotides are TGTGCCAGCAGCACACTAGTCCCCGGGGAGCTGTTTTTT.